This section outlines one T cell receptor (beta chain) sequence together with its context. The antigen is unknown. This entry is derived from a study of post-analysis software for immune sequencing data. The overall study: As for disease course, relapsing-remitting, secondary progressive and progressive-relapsing multiple sclerosis were all included.

Study-wide results and limits: Comparison with controls showed significantly lower normalized Chao1 diversity in multiple sclerosis patients. Samples from a shared batch, those prepared together, strongly co-clustered by F measure. Patients used a few TRBV segments, including TRBV5-6, TRBV5-1 and TRBV20-1, more often than controls.

The V and J ends lost 2 bases and 8 bases, in that order; junction bases with no gene match: 9. This CDR3 region has 15 residues. cDNA libraries of TCR beta carried unique molecular identifiers. Some 500,000 cDNA molecules were recovered from an input of roughly 0.85 to 10 million T cells. Each CDR3 protein is one row after TCRdb ran MiXCR on the PCR reads. This table has about 400,000 distinct CDR3 sequences, approximately 33% appearing once. Sequences were obtained from blood. The clonotype originates from a girl between 5 and 17 years old with multiple sclerosis. The rearrangement uses TRBV12-3 or TRBV12-4 and TRBJ1-2, with TRBD1 matching over 9 bases. The CDR3, as DNA: TGTGCCAGCAGTTTATCACAGGGGGCCGAGGGAGGCTACACCTTC. It encodes CASSLSQGAEGGYTF.